The 14 T cell receptor beta chains below were found in one sample sequenced in a study of shared clonotypes between healthy human individuals. The repertoire was sequenced with immunoSEQ multiplex PCR; TCRdb's copy has only in-frame clones and lacks some. Altogether more than 2 million clones are present, more than 90% being singletons, with the ten largest covering roughly 0.13%. The specimen sequenced was naive CD4+ T cells sorted from blood. The subset here: CD45RA+ positively selected. The receptors originated from a man aged 18 to 29 in good health.

The chain uses TRBV6-1 and TRBJ2-1, with D tentatively TRBD2 (6 bases). There are 14 residues in the CDR3. Germline V CDR1 and CDR2: MNHNS, SASEGT. The ends were cut back, 10 bases at V and 3 bases at J, with 16 bases in the middle. CDR3 sequence (DNA): TGTGCCACCCTCCCCTCTAGCGTCTACAATGAGCAGTTCTTC. Protein sequence: CATLPSSVYNEQFF.

This clone was seen a single time. This chain uses TRBV27 with TRBJ1-1; D is unclear. The CDR3 sequence is 17 residues long. In germline, CDR1 is MNHEY, CDR2 SMNVEV (reference sequence). Between the trimmed V and J ends, which lost 6 bases and 3 bases, there was a span of 23 bases. The CDR3 loop is CASSCNKSNSLHTEAFF. CDR3 sequence (DNA): TGTGCCAGCAGCTGCAACAAGTCAAACAGTCTCCACACTGAAGCTTTCTTT.

This clone was recorded once. The V and J genes are TRBV7-2 and TRBJ2-1, with D possibly being TRBD2 (7 bases). Germline V lookup: CDR1 SGHTA, CDR2 FQGNSA. Trimming cost V 4 bases and J 9 bases, with 16 bases left between them. The CDR3 is 14 residues long. The CDR3 loop is CASSSRGGGGEQFF. For the CDR3, the DNA is TGTGCCAGCAGCTCCCGGGGCGGGGGCGGTGAGCAGTTCTTC. Full variable domain (rest looked up from reference TRBV7-2 and TRBJ2-1): GAGVSQSPSNKVTEKGKDVELRCDPISGHTALYWYRQSLGQGLEFLIYFQGNSAPDKSGLPSDRFSAERTGGSVSTLTIQRTQQEDSAVYLCASSSRGGGGEQFFGPGTRLTVL.

Here the CDR3 reads CASSSDRNQPQHF. In DNA, the CDR3 is TGTGCCAGCAGTTCGGACAGAAATCAGCCCCAGCATTTT. V and J are TRBV6-5 and TRBJ1-5, with a possible D match to TRBD1 (6 bases). The CDR3 length is 13 residues. The V gene's germline CDR1 is MNHEY and CDR2 SVGAGI. Trimming removed 4 bases at V and 4 bases at J, with 8 bases between.

V is TRBV29-1 and J is TRBJ2-3; D is possibly TRBD1 (6 bases). This CDR3 comprises 15 residues. Trimming removed 4 bases at V and 6 bases at J, with 20 bases between. Germline V gene sequence: CDR1 SQVTM, CDR2 ANQGSEA. CDR3 amino acids: CSVGNREGQGDTQYF. The DNA for the CDR3 is TGCAGCGTTGGTAACAGGGAAGGCCAGGGGGATACGCAGTATTTT.

This rearrangement joins TRBV18 to TRBJ2-5; possible D gene TRBD1, 5 bases. The V end was cut by 3 bases, the J end by 1 base, with 15 bases between. Germline CDR1 KGHSH, CDR2 LQKENI. The CDR3 spans 16 residues. CDR3 in DNA: TGTGCCAGCTCACCCACAAAAAGACAGATCCAAGAGACCCAGTACTTC. Protein: CASSPTKRQIQETQYF.

The chain has TRBV6-6 and TRBJ1-2; D uncertain. Between the trimmed V and J ends, which lost 4 bases and 4 bases, there was a span of 13 bases. Germline-derived CDR1 and CDR2 are MNHNY and SVGAGI (reference sequence). The CDR3 is made up of 14 amino acids. DNA for the CDR3: TGTGCCAGCAGTTTCCCGGGAGACCTCTATGGCTACACCTTC. Its protein is CASSFPGDLYGYTF.

V usage is TRBV6-5 and J usage is TRBJ1-6, with 8 bases aligning to TRBD1. This CDR3 has 15 amino acids. Trimming cost V 5 bases and J 5 bases; bases outside gene matches: 5. Germline V gene data show CDR1 as MNHEY and CDR2 as SVGAGI. For the CDR3, the DNA is TGTGCCAGCAGTATCGGACAGGGCCATAATTCACCCCTCCACTTT. Its protein is CASSIGQGHNSPLHF.

As regards this clone: Different DNA sequences within this sample yield the same CDR3. This chain connects TRBV7-9 to TRBJ2-6; 7 nucleotides align to TRBD1. Unmatched junction bases numbered 1, after V lost 5 bases and J lost 0 bases. CDR1 is SEHNR and CDR2 is FQNEAQ in the germline V gene (reference sequence). There are 15 residues in the CDR3. CDR3 bases: TGTGCCAGCAGCAGGGACAGCTCTGGGGCCAACGTCCTGACTTTC. This gives the protein CASSRDSSGANVLTF.

The chain carries TRBV6-6 and TRBJ2-3; TRBD2 is a possible D gene (6 bases). V was pared by 6 bases and J by 0 bases, with 7 bases between. Germline-derived CDR1 and CDR2 are MNHNY and SVGAGI (reference sequence). The CDR3 sequence is 13 residues long. The CDR3 coding sequence is TGTGCCAGCAGAGGGACTAGCACAGATACGCAGTATTTT. Translation: CASRGTSTDTQYF.

This chain joins TRBV27 and TRBJ2-7, with 8 nucleotides matching TRBD1. Germline values: CDR1 MNHEY, CDR2 SMNVEV (reference sequence). The CDR3 has 14 amino acids. The J segment lost 3 bases and the V segment lost 2 bases, leaving 3 bases of the junction unmatched. The CDR3 DNA sequence: TGTGCCAGCAGTTTAGAACAGGGGGGCTACGAGCAGTACTTC. Encoded protein: CASSLEQGGYEQYF.

This clone was counted between two and nine times. V is TRBV7-2 and J is TRBJ2-7; the D is unclear. The CDR3 length is 13 residues. V was cut by 2 bases and J by 0 bases, with 5 bases left in between. Germline-derived CDR1 and CDR2 are SGHTA and FQGNSA. CDR3 loop: CASSLKNSYEQYF. The CDR3 bases are TGTGCCAGCAGCTTAAAAAACTCCTACGAGCAGTACTTC.

This clone came up a few times. CDR3 amino acids: CASSATGGSRELFF. CDR3 sequence (DNA): TGTGCCAGCTCGGCGACAGGGGGGTCGAGGGAGCTGTTTTTT. The gene calls are TRBV2 and TRBJ2-2; 9 nucleotides match TRBD1. This CDR3 has 14 amino acids. J gave up 9 bases and V 8 bases, and 10 bases lay outside the gene matches. Germline V gene data show CDR1 as SNHLY and CDR2 as FYNNEI. The full variable domain, completed using reference TRBV2 and TRBJ2-2, is EPEVTQTPSHQVTQMGQEVILRCVPISNHLYFYWYRQILGQKVEFLVSFYNNEISEKSEIFDDQFSVERPDGSNFTLKIRSTKLEDSAMYFCASSATGGSRELFFGEGSRLTVL.

This clone came up once. J is TRBJ2-2 and V is TRBV5-1, with D perhaps TRBD1 or TRBD2 (5 bases each). This CDR3 has 15 amino acids. V shed 4 bases and J shed 0 bases, with 10 bases lying between them. Germline V gene sequence: CDR1 SGHRS, CDR2 YFSETQ. The CDR3 region is CASSQGRTNTGELFF. CDR3 sequence (DNA): TGCGCCAGCAGCCAGGGACGGACGAACACCGGGGAGCTGTTTTTT.